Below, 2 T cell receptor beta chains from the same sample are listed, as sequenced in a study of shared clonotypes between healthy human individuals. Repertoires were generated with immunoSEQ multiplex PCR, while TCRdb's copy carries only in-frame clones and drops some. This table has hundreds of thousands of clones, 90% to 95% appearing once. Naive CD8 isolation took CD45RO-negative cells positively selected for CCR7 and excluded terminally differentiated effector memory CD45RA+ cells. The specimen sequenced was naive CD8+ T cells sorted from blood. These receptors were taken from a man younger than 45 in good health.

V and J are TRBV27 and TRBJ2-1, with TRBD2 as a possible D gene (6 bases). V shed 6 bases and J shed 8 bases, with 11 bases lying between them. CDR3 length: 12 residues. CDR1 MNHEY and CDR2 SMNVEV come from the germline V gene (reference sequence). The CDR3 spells CASSPRRDEQFF. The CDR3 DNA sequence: TGTGCCAGCAGCCCTAGGAGGGATGAGCAGTTCTTC.

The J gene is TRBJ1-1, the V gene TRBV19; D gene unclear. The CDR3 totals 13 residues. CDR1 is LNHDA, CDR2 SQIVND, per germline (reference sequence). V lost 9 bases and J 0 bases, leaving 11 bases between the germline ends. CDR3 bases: TGTGCCAGCCTCGACCTAATGAACACTGAAGCTTTCTTT. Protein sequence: CASLDLMNTEAFF. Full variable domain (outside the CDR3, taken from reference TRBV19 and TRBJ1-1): DGGITQSPKYLFRKEGQNVTLSCEQNLNHDAMYWYRQDPGQGLRLIYYSQIVNDFQKGDIAEGYSVSREKKESFPLTVTSAQKNPTAFYLCASLDLMNTEAFFGQGTRLTVV.